This T cell receptor beta chain was sequenced in a study of blood T cell repertoires in COVID-19. Looking at the study overall: Researchers got acute and convalescent COVID-19 samples from the United States, Italy and Spain.

The ends lost 5 bases at V and 0 bases at J; junction bases unmatched: 10. Looked up from germline, CDR1 is SEHNR and CDR2 is FQNEAQ (reference sequence). The CDR3 sequence is 18 residues long. Authors' methods: From reference gene primer amplification, estimates of nucleated cell counts were derived. Profiled with immunoSEQ multiplex PCR; TCRdb holds only in-frame clones, not every one. Clone size and the V and J calls come from that table; the DNA yielded D and trimming. The table shows over 50,000 clones, with 87% occurring only once. This TCR came from a man aged 55 to 70 with acute or convalescent COVID-19. The rearrangement uses TRBV7-9 and TRBJ2-3; 11 bases map to TRBD1. Sample: peripheral blood. Here the CDR3 reads CASSKGTGGMGSTDTQYF. DNA for the CDR3: TGTGCCAGCAGCAAAGGGACAGGGGGAATGGGTAGCACAGATACGCAGTATTTT.